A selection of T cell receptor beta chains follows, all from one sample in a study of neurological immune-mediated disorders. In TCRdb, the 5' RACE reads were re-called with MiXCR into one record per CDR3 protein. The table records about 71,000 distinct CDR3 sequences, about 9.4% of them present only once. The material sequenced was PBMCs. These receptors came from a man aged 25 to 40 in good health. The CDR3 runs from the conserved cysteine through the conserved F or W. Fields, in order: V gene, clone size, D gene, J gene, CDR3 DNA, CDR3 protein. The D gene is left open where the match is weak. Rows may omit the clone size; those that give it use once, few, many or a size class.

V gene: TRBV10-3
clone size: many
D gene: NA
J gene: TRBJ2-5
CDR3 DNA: TGTGCCATCGCCCGACGGGGAGTGGAGACCCAGTACTTC
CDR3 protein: CAIARRGVETQYF

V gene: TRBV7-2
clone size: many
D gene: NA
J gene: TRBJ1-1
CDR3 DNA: TGTGCCAGCAGCTTATCAGGGGTTACTGAAGCTTTCTTT
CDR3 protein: CASSLSGVTEAFF

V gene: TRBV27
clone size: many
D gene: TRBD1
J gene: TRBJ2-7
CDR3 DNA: TGTGCCAGCAGTTACGAACAGAAGACAGGGGGCGCGGGTCACGAGCAGTACTTC
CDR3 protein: CASSYEQKTGGAGHEQYF

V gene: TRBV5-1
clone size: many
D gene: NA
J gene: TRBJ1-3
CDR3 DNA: TGCGCCAGCAGCTTGGCGGGGGGCAACTCTGGAAACACCATATATTTT
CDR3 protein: CASSLAGGNSGNTIYF

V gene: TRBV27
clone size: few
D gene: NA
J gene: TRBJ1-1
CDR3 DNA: TGTGCCAGCAGTTTAGAACGGTACACTGAAGCTTTCTTT
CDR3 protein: CASSLERYTEAFF

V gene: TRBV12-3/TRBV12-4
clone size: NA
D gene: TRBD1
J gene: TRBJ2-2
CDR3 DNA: TGTGCCAGCAGTACGGGGACAGGGGGGGAGCTGTTTTTT
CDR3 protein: CASSTGTGGELFF

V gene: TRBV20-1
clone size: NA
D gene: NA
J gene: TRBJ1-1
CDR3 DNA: TGCAGTGCTACGACCTCTGAAGCTTTCTTT
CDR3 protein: CSATTSEAFF

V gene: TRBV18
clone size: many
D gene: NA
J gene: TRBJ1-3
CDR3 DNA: TGTGCCAGCTCACCACCCCCGGGAAGAAACACCATATATTTT
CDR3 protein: CASSPPPGRNTIYF

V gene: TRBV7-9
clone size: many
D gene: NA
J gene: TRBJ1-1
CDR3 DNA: TGTGCCAGCAGCTATTTAAGTCCGGGGCCGAACACTGAAGCTTTCTTT
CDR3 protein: CASSYLSPGPNTEAFF

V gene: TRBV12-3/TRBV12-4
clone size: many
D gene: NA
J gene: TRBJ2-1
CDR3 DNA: TGTGCCAGCAGTTCCCTCTCGTGGGCAGACAATGAGCAGTTCTTC
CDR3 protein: CASSSLSWADNEQFF

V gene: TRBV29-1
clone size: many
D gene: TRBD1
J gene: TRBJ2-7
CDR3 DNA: TGCAGCGTCTCCGGGACAGGGGGCTACGAGCAGTACTTC
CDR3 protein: CSVSGTGGYEQYF

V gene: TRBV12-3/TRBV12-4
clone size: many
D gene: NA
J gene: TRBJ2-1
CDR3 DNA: TGTGCCAGCAGGAGGCAAGGGAGTATCTTCGATGAGCAGTTCTTC
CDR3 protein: CASRRQGSIFDEQFF

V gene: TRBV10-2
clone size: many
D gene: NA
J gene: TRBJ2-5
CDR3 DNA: TGCGCCAGCAGTGAGGTCCAAGAGACCCAGTACTTC
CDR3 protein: CASSEVQETQYF

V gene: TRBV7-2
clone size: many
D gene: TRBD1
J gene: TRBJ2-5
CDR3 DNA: TGTGCCAGCAGCGCGAACTTCGGGACAGACCAAGAGACCCAGTACTTC
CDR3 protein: CASSANFGTDQETQYF

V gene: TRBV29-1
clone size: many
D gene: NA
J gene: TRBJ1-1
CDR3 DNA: TGCAGCGTTGAAGCCTCAGGGGACACTGAAGCTTTCTTT
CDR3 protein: CSVEASGDTEAFF

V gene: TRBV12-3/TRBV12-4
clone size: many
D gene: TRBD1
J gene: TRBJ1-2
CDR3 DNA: TGTGCCAGCAGGGCGACCGGGACAGGGTTCGGCTACACCTTC
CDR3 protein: CASRATGTGFGYTF

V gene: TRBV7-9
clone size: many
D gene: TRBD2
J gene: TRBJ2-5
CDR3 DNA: TGTGCCAGCAGCAAACCCCCGGGACTAGCGGGAGTGGACCAGTACTTC
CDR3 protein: CASSKPPGLAGVDQYF

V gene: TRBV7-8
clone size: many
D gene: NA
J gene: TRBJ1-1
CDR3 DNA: TGTGCCAGCAGTCCCGGGTGGACTGAAGCTTTCTTT
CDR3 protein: CASSPGWTEAFF

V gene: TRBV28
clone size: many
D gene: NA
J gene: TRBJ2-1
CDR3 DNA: TGTGCCAGCAGTTTGAATCTTTGGCCCCCCACGGGACTTACCCGAGGCTCCTACAATGAGCAGTTCTTC
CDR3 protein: CASSLNLWPPTGLTRGSYNEQFF

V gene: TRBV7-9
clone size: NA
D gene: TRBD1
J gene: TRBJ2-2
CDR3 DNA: TGTGCCAGCAGCGGACCGACAGGGAGTAAGACCGGGGAGCTGTTTTTT
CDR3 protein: CASSGPTGSKTGELFF

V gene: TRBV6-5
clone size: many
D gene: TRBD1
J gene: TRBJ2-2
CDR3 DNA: TGTGCCAGTACCCCATACGGGACAGGGGGGCTTTCGAACACCGGGGAGCTGTTTTTT
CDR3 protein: CASTPYGTGGLSNTGELFF

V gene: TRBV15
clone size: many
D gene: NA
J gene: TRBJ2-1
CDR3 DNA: TGTGCCACCAGCGGGTTACTAGACAATGAGCAGTTCTTC
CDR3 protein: CATSGLLDNEQFF

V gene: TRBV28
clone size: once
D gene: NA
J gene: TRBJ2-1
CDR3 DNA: TGTGGCAGTCCAGTCAACAATGAGCAGTTCTTC
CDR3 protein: CGSPVNNEQFF

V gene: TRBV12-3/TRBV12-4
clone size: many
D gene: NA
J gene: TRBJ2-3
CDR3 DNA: TGTGCCAGCACCCTATGGCTGGGGACAGATACGCAGTATTTT
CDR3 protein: CASTLWLGTDTQYF

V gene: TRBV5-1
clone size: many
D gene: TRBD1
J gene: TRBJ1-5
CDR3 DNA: TGCGCCAGCAGCGTAGGGGGCGCGGGGGATTCGCAGCCCCAGCATTTT
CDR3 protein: CASSVGGAGDSQPQHF